This T cell receptor (beta chain) was sequenced in a study of blood T cell repertoires in COVID-19. Study overall: Sites in the United States, Italy and Spain provided acute and convalescent COVID-19 samples. Sample material is recorded as cDNA or gDNA derived from T cells, B-cell-depleted T cells, or PBMCs.

Sequencing was performed with immunoSEQ multiplex PCR; in TCRdb, only in-frame clones are kept and a portion is missing. This sample has around 150,000 clones; approximately 79% occur once, and the top ten carry about 8.7%. CDR1 and CDR2 from the germline V gene are SGHRS and YFSETQ. Trimming took off 5 bases at V and 1 base at J, with 9 bases between the two ends. This CDR3 has 13 residues. This chain links TRBV5-1 with TRBJ1-1; D is possibly TRBD1 (6 bases). This clonotype originated in a man over 45 with active or convalescent COVID-19. Sequenced material: peripheral blood. The DNA for the CDR3 is TGCGCCAGCAGACAAGGGGGGAACACTGAAGCTTTCTTT. It translates to CASRQGGNTEAFF.